A selection of T cell receptor beta chains follows, all from one sample in a study of OX40 agonist ivuxolimab in advanced cancers. Profiled with immunoSEQ multiplex PCR; TCRdb holds only in-frame clones, not every one. The sample yields 55,000 to 65,000 clones, around nine tenths seen once. Source: CD4+ or CD8+ T cells sorted from blood, taken in a trial of the OX40 agonist ivuxolimab. These receptors all stem from an adult with an advanced solid tumor such as melanoma, head and neck, liver or kidney cancer. The CDR3 runs from the conserved cysteine through the conserved F or W. The order of the fields is clone size, D gene, J gene, V gene, CDR3 protein, CDR3 DNA. D genes are given only for firm matches. Clone size is shown for a subset of rows, as once, few, many or a class of expanded clone.

>.|.|TRBJ1-6|TRBV7-2
CASSLVTGVASPLHF
TGTGCCAGCAGCTTAGTCACCGGGGTTGCCTCACCCCTCCACTTT
>few|.|TRBJ2-1|TRBV7-9
CASGSYEQFF
TGTGCCAGCGGGAGTTATGAGCAGTTCTTC
>.|TRBD1|TRBJ2-7|TRBV7-2
CASSLGLTGAYEQYF
TGTGCCAGCAGCTTAGGGCTCACAGGGGCCTACGAGCAGTACTTC
>.|.|TRBJ2-7|TRBV6-1
CASRFGAGEQYF
TGTGCCAGCAGATTTGGTGCTGGCGAGCAGTACTTC
>.|.|TRBJ1-2|TRBV5-6
CASSPGTGHPRSYGYTF
TGTGCCAGCAGCCCGGGAACTGGCCACCCTCGGTCCTATGGCTACACCTTC
>.|TRBD1|TRBJ2-3|TRBV7-1
CASSTIQGRIDTQYF
TGTGCCAGCAGCACAATACAGGGGCGAATAGATACGCAGTATTTT
>.|.|TRBJ1-1|TRBV6-5
CASQRQGNTEAFF
TGTGCCAGCCAACGCCAGGGGAACACTGAAGCTTTCTTT
>.|.|TRBJ2-1|TRBV5-1
CASSLGVGNEQFF
TGCGCCAGCAGCTTGGGAGTCGGGAATGAGCAGTTCTTC
>.|.|TRBJ2-7|TRBV6-1
CASSTLGVEQYF
TGTGCCAGCAGTACCCTGGGAGTCGAGCAGTACTTC
>.|.|TRBJ1-5|TRBV6-9
CASSYRGGGQPQHF
TGTGCCAGCAGTTATCGGGGGGGAGGTCAGCCCCAGCATTTT
>.|.|TRBJ1-6|TRBV6-6
CASSYSKSSPLHF
TGTGCCAGCAGTTACTCGAAAAGTTCACCCCTCCACTTT
>.|TRBD2|TRBJ2-7|TRBV4-1
CASSRYGTSVYEQYF
TGCGCCAGCAGCCGGTACGGGACTAGCGTTTACGAGCAGTACTTC
>.|TRBD1|TRBJ2-2|TRBV6-1
CASSEARGQGRGELFF
TGTGCCAGCAGTGAAGCTCGCGGACAGGGGAGGGGGGAGCTGTTTTTT
>once|.|TRBJ2-7|TRBV7-8
CASSLGLGTYEQYF
TGTGCCAGCAGCTTGGGCCTGGGCACCTACGAGCAGTACTTC
>.|.|TRBJ2-3|TRBV5-1
CASSLGLTGESDTQYF
TGCGCCAGCAGCTTGGGCCTGACGGGGGAATCAGATACGCAGTATTTT
>.|.|TRBJ2-2|TRBV7-3
CASSLTESGELFF
TGTGCCAGCAGCTTAACTGAGTCCGGGGAGCTGTTTTTT
>.|.|TRBJ2-5|TRBV25-1
CASSRGGPQETQYF
TGTGCCAGCTCAAGGGGGGGACCCCAAGAGACCCAGTACTTC
>.|.|TRBJ2-2|TRBV30
CAWSVLGASTGELFF
TGTGCCTGGAGTGTACTGGGAGCGAGCACCGGGGAGCTGTTTTTT
>.|TRBD2|TRBJ2-5|TRBV7-8
CASSFRRTRGETQYF
TGTGCCAGCAGCTTTAGACGGACTAGAGGGGAGACCCAGTACTTC
>.|TRBD2|TRBJ2-3|TRBV11-2
CASNPLAGADTQYF
TGTGCCAGCAACCCACTAGCGGGAGCAGATACGCAGTATTTT
>.|.|TRBJ2-7|TRBV5-8
CASSIPEQRWAYEQYF
TGTGCCAGCAGCATCCCCGAACAGCGCTGGGCCTACGAGCAGTACTTC
>.|.|TRBJ2-4|TRBV20-1
CSARAANIQYF
TGCAGTGCTAGGGCAGCTAACATTCAGTACTTC